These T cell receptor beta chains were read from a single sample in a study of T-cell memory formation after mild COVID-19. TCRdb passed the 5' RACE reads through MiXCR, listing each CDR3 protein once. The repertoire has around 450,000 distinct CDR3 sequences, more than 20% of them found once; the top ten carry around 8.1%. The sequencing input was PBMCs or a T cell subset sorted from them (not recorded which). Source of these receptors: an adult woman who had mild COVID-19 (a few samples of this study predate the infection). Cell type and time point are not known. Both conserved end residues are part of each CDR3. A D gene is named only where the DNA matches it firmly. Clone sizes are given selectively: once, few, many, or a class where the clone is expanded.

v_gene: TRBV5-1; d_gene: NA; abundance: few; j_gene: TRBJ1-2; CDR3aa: CASSLMDGNYGYTF; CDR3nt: TGCGCCAGCAGCTTAATGGATGGAAACTATGGCTACACCTTC
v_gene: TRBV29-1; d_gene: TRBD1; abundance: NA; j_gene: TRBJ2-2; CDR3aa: CSGGQGRTGELFF; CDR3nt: TGCAGCGGAGGACAGGGACGCACCGGGGAGCTGTTTTTT
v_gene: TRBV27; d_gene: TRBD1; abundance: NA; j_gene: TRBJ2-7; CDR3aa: CASRAGQGWYEQYF; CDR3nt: TGTGCCAGCAGAGCGGGACAGGGGTGGTACGAGCAGTACTTC
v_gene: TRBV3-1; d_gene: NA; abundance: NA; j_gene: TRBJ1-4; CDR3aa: CDSSQDSGVGNEKLFF; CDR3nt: TGTGACAGCAGCCAAGATAGCGGGGTGGGTAATGAAAAACTGTTTTTT
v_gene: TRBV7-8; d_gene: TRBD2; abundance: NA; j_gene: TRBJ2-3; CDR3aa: CASSPGWRGDTDTQYF; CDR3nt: TGTGCCAGCAGCCCAGGGTGGCGGGGGGACACAGATACGCAGTATTTT
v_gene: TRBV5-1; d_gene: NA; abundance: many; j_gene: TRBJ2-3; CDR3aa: CASSLGDSTDTQYF; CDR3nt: TGCGCCAGCAGCTTGGGGGACAGCACAGATACGCAGTATTTT
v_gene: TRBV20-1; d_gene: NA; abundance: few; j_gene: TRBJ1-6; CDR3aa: CSARDNIRQTNSPLHF; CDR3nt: TGCAGTGCTAGGGATAATATTCGACAGACTAATTCACCCCTCCACTTT
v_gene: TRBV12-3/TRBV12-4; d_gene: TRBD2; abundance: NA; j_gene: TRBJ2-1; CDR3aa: CASSSSGRLKEQFF; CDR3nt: TGTGCCAGCAGTTCTAGCGGGAGGCTGAAGGAGCAGTTCTTC
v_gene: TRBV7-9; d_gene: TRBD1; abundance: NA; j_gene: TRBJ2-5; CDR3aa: CASSPRDRLQETQYF; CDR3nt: TGTGCCAGCAGCCCCCGGGACAGACTTCAAGAGACCCAGTACTTC
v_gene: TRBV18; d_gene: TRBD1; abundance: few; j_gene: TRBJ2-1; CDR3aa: CASSSGTAEQFF; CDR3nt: TGTGCCAGCTCATCCGGGACAGCTGAGCAGTTCTTC
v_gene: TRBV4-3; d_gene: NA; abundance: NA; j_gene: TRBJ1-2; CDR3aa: CASSQGLADPHGYTF; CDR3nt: TGCGCCAGCAGCCAAGGCTTGGCGGATCCCCATGGCTACACCTTC
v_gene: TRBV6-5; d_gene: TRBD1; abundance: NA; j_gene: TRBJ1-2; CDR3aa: CASSYIDDRGRPYGYTF; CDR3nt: TGTGCCAGCAGTTACATAGACGACAGGGGGCGTCCCTATGGCTACACCTTC
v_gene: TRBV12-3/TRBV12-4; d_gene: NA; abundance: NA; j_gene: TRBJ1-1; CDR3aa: CASSLGGSSGGEAFF; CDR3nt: TGTGCCAGCAGTTTAGGCGGCAGCAGTGGGGGTGAAGCTTTCTTT
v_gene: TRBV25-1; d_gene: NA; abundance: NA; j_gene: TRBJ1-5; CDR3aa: CASSESNQPQHF; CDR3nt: TGTGCCAGCAGTGAATCCAATCAGCCCCAGCATTTT
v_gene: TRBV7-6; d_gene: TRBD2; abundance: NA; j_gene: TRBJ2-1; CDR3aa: CASSSSGVSSYNEQFF; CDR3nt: TGTGCCAGCAGCTCAAGCGGGGTAAGCTCCTACAATGAGCAGTTCTTC
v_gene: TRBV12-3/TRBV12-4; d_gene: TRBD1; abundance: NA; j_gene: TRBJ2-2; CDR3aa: CASSLTAGGGSGELFF; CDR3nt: TGTGCCAGCAGTTTAACTGCAGGGGGCGGTTCCGGGGAGCTGTTTTTT
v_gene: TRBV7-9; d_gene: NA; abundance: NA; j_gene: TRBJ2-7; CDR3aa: CASSSSTKGVEQYF; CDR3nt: TGTGCCAGCAGCTCTTCCACGAAAGGGGTCGAGCAGTACTTC
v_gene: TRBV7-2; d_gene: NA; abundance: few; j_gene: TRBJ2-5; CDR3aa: CASSQGPMQETQYF; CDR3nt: TGTGCCAGCAGCCAGGGCCCGATGCAAGAGACCCAGTACTTC
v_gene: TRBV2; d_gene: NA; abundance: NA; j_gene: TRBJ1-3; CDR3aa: CASSSSWGTSGNTIYF; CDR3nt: NA
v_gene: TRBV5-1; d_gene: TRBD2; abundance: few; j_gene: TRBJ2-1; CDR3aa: CASSLEPSGSHEQFF; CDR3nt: TGCGCCAGCAGCTTGGAACCTAGCGGGAGCCATGAGCAGTTCTTC
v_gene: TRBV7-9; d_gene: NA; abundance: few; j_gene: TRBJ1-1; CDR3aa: CASSWINDPTSEAFF; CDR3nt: TGTGCCAGCAGCTGGATTAACGATCCGACCTCTGAAGCTTTCTTT
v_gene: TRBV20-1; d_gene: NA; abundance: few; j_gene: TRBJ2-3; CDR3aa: CSAAGPLSNTDTQYF; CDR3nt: TGCAGTGCTGCGGGGCCTTTGAGTAACACAGATACGCAGTATTTT
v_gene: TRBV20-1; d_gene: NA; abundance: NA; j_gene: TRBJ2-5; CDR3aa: CSASSPGHAGETQYF; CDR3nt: TGCAGTGCTAGTAGCCCCGGGCATGCTGGAGAGACCCAGTACTTC
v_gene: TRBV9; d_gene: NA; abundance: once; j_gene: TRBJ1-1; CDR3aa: CASSVDLQGNTEAFF; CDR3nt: TGTGCCAGCAGCGTAGATCTGCAGGGGAACACTGAAGCTTTCTTT
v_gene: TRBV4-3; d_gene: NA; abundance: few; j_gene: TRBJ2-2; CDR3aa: CASSHRRGGELFF; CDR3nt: TGCGCCAGCAGCCACCGCAGGGGCGGGGAGCTGTTTTTT
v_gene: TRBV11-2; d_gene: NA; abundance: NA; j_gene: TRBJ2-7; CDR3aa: CASSFPGGGNEQYF; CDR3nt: TGTGCCAGCAGCTTCCCCGGGGGCGGGAACGAGCAGTACTTC
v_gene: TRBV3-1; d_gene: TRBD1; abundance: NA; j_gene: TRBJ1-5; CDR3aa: CASSQRQGYQPQHF; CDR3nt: TGTGCCAGCAGCCAACGACAGGGCTATCAGCCCCAGCATTTT
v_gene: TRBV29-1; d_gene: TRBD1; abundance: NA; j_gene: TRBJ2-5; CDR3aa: CSVEDGSGTGRGETQYF; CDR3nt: TGCAGCGTTGAAGATGGCTCCGGGACAGGGAGAGGCGAGACCCAGTACTTC
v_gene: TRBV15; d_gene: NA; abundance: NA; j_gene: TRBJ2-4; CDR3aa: CATSRDKRLGENIQYF; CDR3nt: TGTGCCACCAGCAGAGATAAGCGACTGGGGGAAAACATTCAGTACTTC
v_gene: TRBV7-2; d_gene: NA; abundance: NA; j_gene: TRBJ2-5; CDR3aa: CASSGVGQGWTQYF; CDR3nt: TGTGCCAGCAGCGGAGTCGGCCAGGGGTGGACCCAGTACTTC
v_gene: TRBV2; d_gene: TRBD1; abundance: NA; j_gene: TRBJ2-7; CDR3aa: CASRLTGGNPYEQYF; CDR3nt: TGTGCCAGCAGGTTGACAGGGGGGAATCCCTACGAGCAGTACTTC
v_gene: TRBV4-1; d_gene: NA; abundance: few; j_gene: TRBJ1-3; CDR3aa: CASSHPSVGSSGNTIYF; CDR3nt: TGCGCCAGCAGCCACCCCTCGGTAGGCAGCTCTGGAAACACCATATATTTT